The next 18 T cell receptor beta chains were all read from a single sample in a study of T cell repertoires in cytomegalovirus infection. TCRdb recomputed calls from the reads with MiXCR, one row per CDR3 protein. The sample includes approximately 990,000 distinct CDR3 sequences, around 31% seen only once; the top ten take more than 12%. What these receptors recognize is not known. This specimen consisted of cultured CD8+ T cells from PBMCs, obtained from culture after CMV antigen stimulation. These receptors all come from a human donor in good health (CMV status not recorded). Some clones in this sample may be carry-over from other donors' samples.

This clonotype was counted ten times or more. The chain joins TRBV7-2 to TRBJ2-1; D unclear. In germline, CDR1 is SGHTA, CDR2 FQGNSA. CDR3 length: 14 amino acids. The V and J ends lost 5 bases and 0 bases respectively, with 8 bases between them. CDR3 coding DNA: TGTGCCAGCAGCGTCACCCCCTCCTACAATGAGCAGTTCTTC. Amino acid sequence: CASSVTPSYNEQFF.

The V call is TRBV28, the J call TRBJ2-7, with unresolved D. Trimming removed 4 bases from V and 6 bases from J, with 7 bases in between. Germline V gives CDR1 MDHEN, CDR2 SYDVKM. This CDR3 is 11 amino acids long. DNA for the CDR3: TGTGCCAGCAGTTCCCCCCCCGAGCAGTACTTC. It is translated as CASSSPPEQYF. The entire variable domain, with the rest obtained from reference TRBV28 and TRBJ2-7, is as follows: DVKVTQSSRYLVKRTGEKVFLECVQDMDHENMFWYRQDPGLGLRLIYFSYDVKMKEKGDIPEGYSVSREKKERFSLILESASTNQTSMYLCASSSPPEQYFGPGTRLTVT.

The V call is TRBV2, the J call TRBJ2-2; TRBD2 aligns across 9 bases. The ends lost 6 bases at V and 0 bases at J; junction bases unmatched: 2. The CDR3 is 15 residues long. The germline V gene encodes CDR1 SNHLY and CDR2 FYNNEI. The CDR3 nucleotides are TGTGCCAGCAGATCTAGCGGGGCGAACACCGGGGAGCTGTTTTTT. Protein sequence: CASRSSGANTGELFF.

This clonotype was counted only a few times. The V and J genes are TRBV2 and TRBJ2-1; D gene uncertain. Looked up from germline, CDR1 is SNHLY and CDR2 is FYNNEI. The CDR3 extends over 12 amino acids. Deletions cut 6 bases from V and 5 bases from J, with 8 bases between. CDR3 nucleotides: TGTGCCAGCAGAAGAAGGAACAATGAGCAGTTCTTC. This sequence encodes CASRRRNNEQFF.

The J gene is TRBJ1-1, the V gene TRBV6-2 or TRBV6-3; the D is unclear. The ends were cut back, 4 bases at V and 6 bases at J, with 21 bases in the middle. CDR1 and CDR2 (germline): MNHEY, SVGEGT. CDR3 length: 16 amino acids. The chain's CDR3 is CASSSERLGRGSEAFF. DNA for the CDR3: TGTGCCAGCAGTTCCGAAAGGCTAGGACGGGGTTCTGAAGCTTTCTTT.

The chain is built from TRBV27 and TRBJ2-7; D perhaps matches TRBD1 (6 bases). Germline CDR1 MNHEY, CDR2 SMNVEV (reference sequence). This CDR3 has 16 residues. V lost 5 bases and J lost 2, with 19 bases in between. The DNA for the CDR3 is TGTGCCAGCAGTCGACTTGCGGACAGCCAAACCTACGAGCAGTACGTC. Residues: CASSRLADSQTYEQYV.

The sample holds many counts of this clonotype. The chain is built from TRBV7-2 and TRBJ1-5; no definite D call. From germline, CDR1 is SGHTA and CDR2 FQGNSA. The CDR3 covers 19 residues. The V end was cut by 6 bases, the J end by 0 bases, with 24 bases between. The CDR3 DNA reads as TGTGCCAGCAGACCTGCTCTGATGTGGGTACGCGATAGCAATCAGCCCCAGCATTTT. This encodes CASRPALMWVRDSNQPQHF. The complete variable domain, with remaining parts taken from reference TRBV7-2 and TRBJ1-5, reads GAGVSQSPSNKVTEKGKDVELRCDPISGHTALYWYRQSLGQGLEFLIYFQGNSAPDKSGLPSDRFSAERTGGSVSTLTIQRTQQEDSAVYLCASRPALMWVRDSNQPQHFGDGTRLSIL.

The J gene is TRBJ2-7, the V gene TRBV2, with D possibly being TRBD2 (6 bases). Germline CDR1 and CDR2: SNHLY and FYNNEI. With 3 bases removed from V and 2 bases from J, the gap between germline ends came to 17 bases. CDR3 size: 16 residues. CDR3 in amino acids: CASSDSEGFPPYEQYF. The CDR3 region has the DNA TGTGCCAGCAGTGATTCGGAGGGCTTCCCCCCCTACGAGCAGTACTTC.

This clonotype was detected ten times or more. The CDR3 DNA reads TGTGCCAGCAGCTTGGGCACTAATGAGCAGTTCTTC. This gives the protein CASSLGTNEQFF. This rearrangement joins TRBV5-6 to TRBJ2-1; D ambiguous. This CDR3 has 12 residues. V was shortened by 0 bases and J by 7 bases, with 5 bases between the two germline ends. The germline V gene has CDR1 SGHDT and CDR2 YYEEEE.

This clonotype has more than one count but fewer than ten. The J gene is TRBJ1-4, the V gene TRBV2; D is undetermined. V lost 5 bases to trimming and J lost 4 bases, with 14 bases between them. Per germline, CDR1 SNHLY and CDR2 FYNNEI. The CDR3 runs to 15 residues. CDR3 bases: TGTGCCAGCAGTCCAATAGTCAATAATAATGAAAAACTGTTTTTT. Amino acid sequence: CASSPIVNNNEKLFF. Based on the CDR3 plus reference TRBV2 and TRBJ1-4, the full variable domain is EPEVTQTPSHQVTQMGQEVILRCVPISNHLYFYWYRQILGQKVEFLVSFYNNEISEKSEIFDDQFSVERPDGSNFTLKIRSTKLEDSAMYFCASSPIVNNNEKLFFGSGTQLSVL.

This clonotype was counted only a few times. The chain links TRBV4-1 to TRBJ2-7; D not resolved. CDR1 and CDR2 from the germline V gene are MGHRA and YSYEKL. V shed 1 base and J shed 5 bases, with 15 bases lying between them. The CDR3 is 15 residues long. CDR3 loop: CASSQGLSPADEQYF. CDR3 sequence (DNA): TGCGCCAGCAGCCAAGGGCTATCCCCGGCTGACGAGCAGTACTTC.

This sequence joins TRBV5-6 and TRBJ2-7; D unclear. The CDR3 has 14 residues. CDR1 SGHDT and CDR2 YYEEEE come from the germline V gene. V lost 4 bases, J lost 0 bases, and 11 bases lay in between. Here the CDR3 DNA reads TGTGCCAGCAGCGCAGGCGCCAGCTCCTACGAGCAGTACTTC. Protein product: CASSAGASSYEQYF.

This clonotype was observed a handful of times. The CDR3 region is CASSPRTARRTEAFF. The DNA of the CDR3 is TGTGCCAGCAGCCCTAGGACAGCAAGGAGGACTGAAGCTTTCTTT. J is TRBJ1-1 and V is TRBV11-2, with D maybe TRBD1 (6 bases). Per the germline V gene, CDR1 is SGHAT and CDR2 is FQNNGV. This CDR3 contains 15 residues. Deletions cut 5 bases from V and 5 bases from J, with 18 bases between.

This clonotype was counted at least ten times. This sequence joins TRBV6-2 or TRBV6-3 and TRBJ2-7; a weak D match, TRBD1 (6 bases). Trimming took off 4 bases at V and 3 bases at J, with 16 bases between the two ends. This CDR3 has 15 amino acids. The germline V gene encodes CDR1 MNHEY and CDR2 SVGEGT. The DNA of the CDR3 is TGTGCCAGCAGTTCCCTCAGGGGCGAGATCTACGAGCAGTACGTC. As protein: CASSSLRGEIYEQYV.

The chain is built from TRBV6-6 and TRBJ2-2, with 8 bases identical to TRBD2. Trimming removed 6 bases from V and 4 bases from J; junction bases left unmatched: 10. Germline lookup yields CDR1 MNHNY and CDR2 SVGAGI (reference sequence). The CDR3 is made up of 16 amino acids. This CDR3 is CASRTREAGGTGELFF. CDR3 sequence (DNA): TGTGCCAGCAGGACCCGAGAGGCGGGAGGCACCGGGGAGCTGTTTTTT.

At least ten counts were recorded for this clonotype. V gene TRBV7-2 combines with J gene TRBJ1-5; 7 nucleotides match TRBD1. Germline CDR1 SGHTA, CDR2 FQGNSA. Trimming removed 6 bases from V and 6 bases from J; junction bases left unmatched: 11. This CDR3 is 15 amino acids long. The CDR3 here is CASSRDQRGLQPQHF. CDR3 coding DNA: TGTGCCAGCAGTCGGGACCAGAGGGGGCTTCAGCCCCAGCATTTT.

This clonotype was detected a few times. The chain employs TRBV7-8 and TRBJ2-1; TRBD2 might be the D (6 bases). This CDR3 comprises 15 residues. V lost 5 bases and J lost 4, with 15 bases in between. The V gene's germline CDR1 is SGHVS and CDR2 FQNEAQ. CDR3 residues: CASSAPGVGYNEQFF. The CDR3 DNA reads TGTGCCAGCAGCGCCCCGGGAGTAGGATACAATGAGCAGTTCTTC.

This clonotype was seen at least ten times. The V gene is TRBV7-6, the J gene TRBJ1-1; no definite D call. Looked up from germline, CDR1 is SGHVS and CDR2 is FNYEAQ. The CDR3 covers 13 residues. V gave up 5 bases and J gave up 6 bases, with 13 bases separating them. CDR3 sequence: CASSLGRASEAFF. CDR3 nucleotide sequence: TGTGCCAGCAGCCTGGGAAGGGCGTCTGAAGCTTTCTTT.